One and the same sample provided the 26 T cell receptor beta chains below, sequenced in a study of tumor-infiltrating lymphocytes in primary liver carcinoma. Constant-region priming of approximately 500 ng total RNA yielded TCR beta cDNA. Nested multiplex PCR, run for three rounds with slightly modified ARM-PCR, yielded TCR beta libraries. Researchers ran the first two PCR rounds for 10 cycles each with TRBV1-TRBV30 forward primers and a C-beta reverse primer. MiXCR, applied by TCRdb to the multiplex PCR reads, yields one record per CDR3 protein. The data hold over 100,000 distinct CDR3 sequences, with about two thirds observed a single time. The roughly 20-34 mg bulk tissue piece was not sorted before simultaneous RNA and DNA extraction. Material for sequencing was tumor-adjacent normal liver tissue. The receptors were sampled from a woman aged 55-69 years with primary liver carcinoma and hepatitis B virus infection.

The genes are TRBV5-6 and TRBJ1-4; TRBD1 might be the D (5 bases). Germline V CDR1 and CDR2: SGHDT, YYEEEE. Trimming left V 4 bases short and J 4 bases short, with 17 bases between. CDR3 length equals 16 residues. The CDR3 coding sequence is TGTGCCAGCAGCCACCGGGAGACAGTTATTAATGAAAAACTGTTTTTT. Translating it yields CASSHRETVINEKLFF.

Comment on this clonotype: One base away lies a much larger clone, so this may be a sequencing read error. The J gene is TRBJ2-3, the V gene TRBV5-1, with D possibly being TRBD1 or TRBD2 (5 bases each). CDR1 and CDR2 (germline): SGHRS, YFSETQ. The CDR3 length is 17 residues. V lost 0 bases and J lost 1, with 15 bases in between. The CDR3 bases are TGCGCCAGCAGCTTGGAGCTTCGGGACCGCCGCACAGATACGCAGTATTTT. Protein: CASSLELRDRRTDTQYF.

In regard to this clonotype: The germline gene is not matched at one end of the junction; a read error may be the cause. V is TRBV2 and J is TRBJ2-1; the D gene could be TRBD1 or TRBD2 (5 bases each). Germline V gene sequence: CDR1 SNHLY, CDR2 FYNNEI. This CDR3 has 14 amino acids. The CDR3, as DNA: TGTGCCAGCGGTGAGCAGGGACGGGTGAATGAGCAGTTCTTC. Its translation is CASGEQGRVNEQFF.

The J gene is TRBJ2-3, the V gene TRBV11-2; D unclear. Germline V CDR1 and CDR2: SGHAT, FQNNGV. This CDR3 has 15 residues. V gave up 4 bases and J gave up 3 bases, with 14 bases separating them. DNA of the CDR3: TGTGCCAGCAGCTCGGGCAGGATCCCTACAGATACGCAGTATTTT. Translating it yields CASSSGRIPTDTQYF.

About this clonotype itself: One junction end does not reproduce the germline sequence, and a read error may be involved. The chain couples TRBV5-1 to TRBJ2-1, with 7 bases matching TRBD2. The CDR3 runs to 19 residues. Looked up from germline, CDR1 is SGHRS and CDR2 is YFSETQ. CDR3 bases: TGCGCCAGCAGGTCGGCTAGCGGAGTACCCGTACGCTCCTACAATGAGCAGCTCTTC. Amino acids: CASRSASGVPVRSYNEQLF. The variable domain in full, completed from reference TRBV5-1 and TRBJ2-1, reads KAGVTQTPRYLIKTRGQQVTLSCSPISGHRSVSWYQQTPGQGLQFLFEYFSETQRNKGNFPGRFSGRQFSNSRSEMNVSTLELGDSALYLCASRSASGVPVRSYNEQLFGPGTRLTVL.

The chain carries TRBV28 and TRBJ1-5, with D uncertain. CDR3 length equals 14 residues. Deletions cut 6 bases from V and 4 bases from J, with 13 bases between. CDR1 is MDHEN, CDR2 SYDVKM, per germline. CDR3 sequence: CASSLDFQNQPQHF. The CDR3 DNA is TGTGCCAGCAGCCTAGATTTCCAGAATCAGCCCCAGCATTTT. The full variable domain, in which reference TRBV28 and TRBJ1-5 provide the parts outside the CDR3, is DVKVTQSSRYLVKRTGEKVFLECVQDMDHENMFWYRQDPGLGLRLIYFSYDVKMKEKGDIPEGYSVSREKKERFSLILESASTNQTSMYLCASSLDFQNQPQHFGDGTRLSIL.

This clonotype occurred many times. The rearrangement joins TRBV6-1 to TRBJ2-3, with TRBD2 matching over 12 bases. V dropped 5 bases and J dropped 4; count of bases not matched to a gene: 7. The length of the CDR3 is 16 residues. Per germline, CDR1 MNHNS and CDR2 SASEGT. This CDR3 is CASSSRLAGVPDTQYF. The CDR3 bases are TGTGCCAGCAGTTCTCGACTAGCGGGAGTCCCAGATACGCAGTATTTT.

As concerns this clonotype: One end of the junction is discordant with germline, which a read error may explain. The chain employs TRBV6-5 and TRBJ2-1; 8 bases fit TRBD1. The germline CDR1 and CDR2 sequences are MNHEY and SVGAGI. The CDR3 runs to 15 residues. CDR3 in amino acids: CASIYRGSSYNEQLF. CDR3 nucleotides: TGTGCCAGCATTTACAGGGGGAGCTCCTACAATGAGCAATTGTTC.

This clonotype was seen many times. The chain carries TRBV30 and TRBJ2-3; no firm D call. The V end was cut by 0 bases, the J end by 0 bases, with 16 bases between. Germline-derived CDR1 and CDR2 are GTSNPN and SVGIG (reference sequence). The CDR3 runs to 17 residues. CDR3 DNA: TGTGCCTGGAGTGTAATTGGGCGTACCAAAAGCACAGATACGCAGTATTTT. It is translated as CAWSVIGRTKSTDTQYF.

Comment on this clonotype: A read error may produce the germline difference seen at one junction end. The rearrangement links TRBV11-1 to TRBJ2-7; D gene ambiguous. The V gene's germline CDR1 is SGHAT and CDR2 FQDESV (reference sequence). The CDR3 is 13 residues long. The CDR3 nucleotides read TGTACCAGCAGCTTAGGATACCTCCGTGAGCAGTACTTC. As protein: CTSSLGYLREQYF.

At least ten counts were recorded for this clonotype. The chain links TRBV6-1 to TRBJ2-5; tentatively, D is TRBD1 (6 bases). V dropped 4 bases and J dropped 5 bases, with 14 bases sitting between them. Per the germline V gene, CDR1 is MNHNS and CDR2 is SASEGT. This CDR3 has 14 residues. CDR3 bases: TGTGCCAGCAGTGTAAGGGGGATCGGGGAGACCCAGTACTTC. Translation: CASSVRGIGETQYF.

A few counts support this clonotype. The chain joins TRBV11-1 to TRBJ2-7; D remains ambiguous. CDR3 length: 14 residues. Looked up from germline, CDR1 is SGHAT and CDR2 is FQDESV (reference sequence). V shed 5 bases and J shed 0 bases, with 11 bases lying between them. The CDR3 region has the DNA TGTGCCAGCAGCCCTTACGGTAGCTCCTACGAGCAGTACTTC. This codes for CASSPYGSSYEQYF.

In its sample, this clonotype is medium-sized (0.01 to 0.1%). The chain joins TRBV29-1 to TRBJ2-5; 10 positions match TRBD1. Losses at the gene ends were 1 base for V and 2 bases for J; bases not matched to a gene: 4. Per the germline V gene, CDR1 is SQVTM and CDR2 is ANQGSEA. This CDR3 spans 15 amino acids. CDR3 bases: TGCAGCGTTGAAGGGGGGACAGGGGAACAAGAGACCCAGTACTTC. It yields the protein CSVEGGTGEQETQYF.

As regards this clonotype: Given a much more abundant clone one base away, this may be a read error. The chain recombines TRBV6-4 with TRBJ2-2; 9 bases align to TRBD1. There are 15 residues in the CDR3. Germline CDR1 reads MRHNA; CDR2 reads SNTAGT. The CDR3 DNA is TGTGCCAGGAGTGACAGGACAGGGGAGTCCGGGGAGCTGTTTTTT. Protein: CARSDRTGESGELFF.

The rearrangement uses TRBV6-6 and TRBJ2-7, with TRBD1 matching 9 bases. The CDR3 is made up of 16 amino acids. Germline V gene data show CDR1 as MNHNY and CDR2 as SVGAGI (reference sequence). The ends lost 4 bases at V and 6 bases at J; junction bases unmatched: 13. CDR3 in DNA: TGTGCCAGCAGTTCGTCCATGACAGGGGGGAGTGTCGAGCAGTACTTC. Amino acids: CASSSSMTGGSVEQYF.

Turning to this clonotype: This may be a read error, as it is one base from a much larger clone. DNA for the CDR3: TGTGCCATCAATGGGGCTAGGGCAGATACGCAGTATTTT. Its protein product is CAINGARADTQYF. V gene TRBV10-3 combines with J gene TRBJ2-3, with TRBD1 as a possible D gene (5 bases). The germline V and J ends were trimmed by 7 bases and 4 bases, with 12 bases remaining between them. The germline V gene has CDR1 ENHRY and CDR2 SYGVKD. The CDR3 is 13 amino acids.

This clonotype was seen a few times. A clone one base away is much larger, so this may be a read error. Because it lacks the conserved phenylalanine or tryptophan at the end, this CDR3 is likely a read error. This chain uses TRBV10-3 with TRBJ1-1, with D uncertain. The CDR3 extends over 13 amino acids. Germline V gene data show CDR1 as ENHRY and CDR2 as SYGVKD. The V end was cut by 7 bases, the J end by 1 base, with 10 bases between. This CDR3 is CAIIGRENTEAFL. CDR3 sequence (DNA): TGTGCCATCATCGGCCGTGAGAACACTGAAGCTTTCCTT.

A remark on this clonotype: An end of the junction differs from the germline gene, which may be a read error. In DNA, the CDR3 is TGCCCCAGCAACCTCGGTGCGATGGGAACTAATGAAAAACTGTTTTTT. Its translation: CPSNLGAMGTNEKLFF. The V and J genes are TRBV5-1 and TRBJ1-4; D is uncertain. Germline values: CDR1 SGHRS, CDR2 YFSETQ. The CDR3 contains 16 residues.

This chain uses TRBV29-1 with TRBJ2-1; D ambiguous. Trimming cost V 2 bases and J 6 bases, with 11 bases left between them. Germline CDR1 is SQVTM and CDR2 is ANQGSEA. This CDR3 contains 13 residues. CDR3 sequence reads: CSVEPAGSNEQFF. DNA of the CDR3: TGCAGCGTTGAACCGGCAGGATCCAATGAGCAGTTCTTC.

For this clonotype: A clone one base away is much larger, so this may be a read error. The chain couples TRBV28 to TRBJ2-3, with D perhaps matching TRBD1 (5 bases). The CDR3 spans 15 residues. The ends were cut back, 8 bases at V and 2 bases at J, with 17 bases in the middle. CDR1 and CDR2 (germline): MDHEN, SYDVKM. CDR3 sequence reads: CASGLRETHTDTQYF. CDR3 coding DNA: TGTGCCAGCGGCCTCAGGGAAACCCACACAGATACGCAGTATTTT. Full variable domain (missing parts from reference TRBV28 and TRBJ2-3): DVKVTQSSRYLVKRTGEKVFLECVQDMDHENMFWYRQDPGLGLRLIYFSYDVKMKEKGDIPEGYSVSREKKERFSLILESASTNQTSMYLCASGLRETHTDTQYFGPGTRLTVL.

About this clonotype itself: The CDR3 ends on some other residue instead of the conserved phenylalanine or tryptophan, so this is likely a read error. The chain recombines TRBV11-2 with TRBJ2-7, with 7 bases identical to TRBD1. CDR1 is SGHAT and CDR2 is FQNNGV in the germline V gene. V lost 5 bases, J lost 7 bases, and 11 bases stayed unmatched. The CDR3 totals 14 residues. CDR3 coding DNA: TGTGCCAGCAGCAGAACAGGGGATAGATATGAGCAGTACCTC. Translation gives CASSRTGDRYEQYL.

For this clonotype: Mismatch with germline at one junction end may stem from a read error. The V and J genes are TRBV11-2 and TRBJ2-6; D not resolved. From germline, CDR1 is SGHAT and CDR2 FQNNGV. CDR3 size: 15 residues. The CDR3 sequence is CAGSLALSGVNVLTF. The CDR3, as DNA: TGTGCCGGCAGCTTAGCCCTCTCTGGGGTCAACGTCCTGACTTTC.

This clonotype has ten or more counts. CDR3 coding DNA: TGTGCCAGCAGTGGCAACAATGAGCAGTTCTTC. Translation gives CASSGNNEQFF. V usage is TRBV6-1 and J usage is TRBJ2-1, with D unresolved. The CDR3 length is 11 residues. Germline values: CDR1 MNHNS, CDR2 SASEGT. Trimming pared 4 bases from V and 5 bases from J, leaving 3 bases between.

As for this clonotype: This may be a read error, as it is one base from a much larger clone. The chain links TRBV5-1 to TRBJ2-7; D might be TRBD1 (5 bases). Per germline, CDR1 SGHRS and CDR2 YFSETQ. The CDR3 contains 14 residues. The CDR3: CASSPIDSTYKQYF. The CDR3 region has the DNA TGCGCCAGCAGCCCCATTGACAGCACCTACAAGCAGTACTTC. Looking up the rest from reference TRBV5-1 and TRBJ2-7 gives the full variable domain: KAGVTQTPRYLIKTRGQQVTLSCSPISGHRSVSWYQQTPGQGLQFLFEYFSETQRNKGNFPGRFSGRQFSNSRSEMNVSTLELGDSALYLCASSPIDSTYKQYFGPGTRLTVT.

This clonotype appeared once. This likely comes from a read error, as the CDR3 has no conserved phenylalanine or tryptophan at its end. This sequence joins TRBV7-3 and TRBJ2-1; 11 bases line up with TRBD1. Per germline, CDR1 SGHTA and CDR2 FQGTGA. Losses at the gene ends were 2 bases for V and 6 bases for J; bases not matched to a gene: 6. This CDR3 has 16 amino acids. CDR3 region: CASSLLGQGGANEQFS. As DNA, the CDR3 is TGTGCCAGCAGCTTACTGGGACAGGGGGGAGCCAATGAGCAGTTCTCC.

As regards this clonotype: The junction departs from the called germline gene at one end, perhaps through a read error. DNA of the CDR3: TGCGCCAGCAACCGACTTGGGGGTTCACCCCTCCACTTT. Encoded protein: CASNRLGGSPLHF. The J gene is TRBJ1-6, the V gene TRBV11-1, with D possibly TRBD1 on 5 matching bases. The CDR3 covers 13 residues. Germline CDR1 and CDR2: SGHAT and FQDESV (reference sequence).